The 13 T cell receptor beta chains in this list originate from one sample, sequenced in a study of cytomegalovirus exposure and HLA in healthy donors. PCR was performed using 60 Vbeta and 13 Jbeta primers. Here immunoSEQ multiplex PCR was the method, and the copy in TCRdb shows in-frame clones only, minus some. The sample records 130,000 or so clones, 77% being singletons. Specimen: PBMCs. The receptors here all came from a female donor in good health and CMV-seronegative.

V is TRBV29-1 and J is TRBJ1-1, with D perhaps matching TRBD1 (5 bases). The germline V and J ends were trimmed by 3 bases and 0 bases, with 11 bases remaining between them. CDR1 and CDR2 from the germline V gene are SQVTM and ANQGSEA. The CDR3 sequence is 14 residues long. The CDR3 here is CSVDGDSMNTEAFF. The CDR3 DNA follows: TGCAGCGTTGATGGGGACTCAATGAACACTGAAGCTTTCTTT.

The CDR3 region has the DNA TGTGCCAGTAGTGTCCTAGCGTCACAGACCCAGTACTTC. The encoded protein is CASSVLASQTQYF. V and J are TRBV19 and TRBJ2-5; D is possibly TRBD2 (6 bases). This CDR3 has 13 amino acids. CDR1 LNHDA and CDR2 SQIVND come from the germline V gene (reference sequence). Trimming stripped 5 bases from V and 6 bases from J, with 13 bases between.

This chain connects TRBV19 to TRBJ2-7, with 8 bases aligning to TRBD2. The junction had 9 bases not matched to a gene; V was cut back by 11 bases and J by 3 bases. This CDR3 has 13 residues. The germline CDR1 and CDR2 sequences are LNHDA and SQIVND (reference sequence). The CDR3 loop is CASRTGTSYEQYF. In DNA form, the CDR3 reads TGTGCCTCTCGAACCGGGACTAGCTACGAGCAGTACTTC.

Of note for this clone: Other DNA sequences from this sample encode an identical CDR3 as well. J is TRBJ2-3 and V is TRBV4-1; the match to TRBD2 covers 8 bases. The CDR3 sequence is 15 residues long. Per germline, CDR1 MGHRA and CDR2 YSYEKL. J lost 3 bases, V lost 0 bases, and 2 bases had no gene match. Written as DNA, the CDR3 is TGCGCCAGCAGCCAAGAGGAGCGGGGGACAGATACGCAGTATTTT. It is translated as CASSQEERGTDTQYF.

V gene TRBV6-5 combines with J gene TRBJ2-6; D ambiguous. The CDR3 totals 16 residues. Germline loops: CDR1 MNHEY, CDR2 SVGAGI. Between the trimmed V and J ends, which lost 0 bases and 0 bases, there was a span of 6 bases. The CDR3 sequence is CASSYSAASGANVLTF. As DNA, the CDR3 is TGTGCCAGCAGTTACTCGGCGGCCTCTGGGGCCAACGTCCTGACTTTC.

The gene calls are TRBV30 and TRBJ2-1, with 7 positions matching TRBD2. V was pared by 5 bases and J by 1 base, with 8 bases of the junction left unmatched. Per the germline V gene, CDR1 is GTSNPN and CDR2 is SVGIG (reference sequence). This CDR3 contains 15 residues. The CDR3 DNA reads as TGTGCCTGGGAATCACTAGCGTCGTCCTACAATGAGCAGTTCTTC. Translated: CAWESLASSYNEQFF.

The table lists this clone with a count of one. V gene TRBV21-1 combines with J gene TRBJ2-2; TRBD2, the table's D call, was not compared with the DNA. TRBV21-1 is a pseudogene segment. The CDR3 contains 17 residues. CDR3 in amino acids: CASSKRSSPANTGELFF. Here the CDR3 DNA reads TGTGCCAGCAGCAAACGGTCCTCACCCGCGAACACCGGGGAGCTGTTTTTT.

The CDR3 loop reads CASSLQEGNIQYF. Here the CDR3 DNA reads TGTGCCAGCAGCTTACAGGAGGGGAACATTCAGTACTTC. V and J are TRBV7-2 and TRBJ2-4; TRBD2 might be the D (6 bases). Trimming stripped 2 bases from V and 7 bases from J, with 9 bases between. CDR1 is SGHTA and CDR2 is FQGNSA in the germline V gene. The CDR3 sequence is 13 residues long.

J is TRBJ2-3 and V is TRBV5-1; 9 bases agree with TRBD1. Germline CDR1 SGHRS, CDR2 YFSETQ. V lost 4 bases to trimming and J lost 3 bases; unmatched junction nucleotides: 6. The CDR3 totals 15 residues. The DNA for the CDR3 is TGCGCCAGCAGCCAGGGGACAGGGAGGACAGATACGCAGTATTTT. Its translation is CASSQGTGRTDTQYF.

The CDR3 protein is CASRKRGGQGIKETQYF. The CDR3 coding sequence is TGTGCCAGCAGGAAAAGGGGGGGACAGGGAATAAAAGAGACCCAGTACTTC. The chain has TRBV28 and TRBJ2-5; 9 bases map to TRBD1. The CDR3 is made up of 17 amino acids. Germline V gene sequence: CDR1 MDHEN, CDR2 SYDVKM. The ends lost 6 bases at V and 3 bases at J; junction bases unmatched: 14.

The V call is TRBV27, the J call TRBJ2-3, with TRBD2 matching 10 bases. The germline V gene encodes CDR1 MNHEY and CDR2 SMNVEV (reference sequence). Trimming took 7 bases from V and 6 from J; bases not matched to a gene: 16. The CDR3 is made up of 17 amino acids. As DNA, the CDR3 is TGTGCCAGCAACGACCAAACCCTAGCGGGAGTTCGTGATACGCAGTATTTT. It is translated as CASNDQTLAGVRDTQYF.

The chain employs TRBV27 and TRBJ2-4; 8 bases agree with TRBD2. Germline assignment: CDR1 MNHEY and CDR2 SMNVEV (reference sequence). V lost 3 bases to trimming and J lost 2 bases; unmatched junction nucleotides: 3. The CDR3 consists of 15 residues. CDR3 protein: CASSLQRETKNIQYF. DNA of the CDR3: TGTGCCAGCAGTTTGCAGCGGGAGACCAAAAACATTCAGTACTTC.

The rearrangement joins TRBV13 to TRBJ2-7, with TRBD2 as a possible D gene (6 bases). Germline CDR1 reads PRHDT; CDR2 reads FYEKMQ (reference sequence). Trimming cost V 8 bases and J 1 base, with 12 bases left between them. CDR3 length: 13 residues. CDR3 sequence (DNA): TGTGCCAGCGGGAGGAGCGAGTCCTACGAGCAGTACTTC. Protein sequence: CASGRSESYEQYF.